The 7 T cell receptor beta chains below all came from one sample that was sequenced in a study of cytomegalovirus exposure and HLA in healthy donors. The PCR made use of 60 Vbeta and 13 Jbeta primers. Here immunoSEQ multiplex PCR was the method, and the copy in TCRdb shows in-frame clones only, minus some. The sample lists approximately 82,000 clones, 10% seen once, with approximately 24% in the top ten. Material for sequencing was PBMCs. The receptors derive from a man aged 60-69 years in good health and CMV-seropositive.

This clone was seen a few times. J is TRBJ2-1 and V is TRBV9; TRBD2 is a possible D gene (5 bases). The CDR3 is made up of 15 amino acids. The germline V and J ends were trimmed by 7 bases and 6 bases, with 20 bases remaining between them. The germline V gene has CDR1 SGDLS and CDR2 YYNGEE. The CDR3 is CASSVGLTGTNEQFF. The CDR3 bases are TGTGCCAGCTCTGTTGGCCTAACGGGAACCAATGAGCAGTTCTTC.

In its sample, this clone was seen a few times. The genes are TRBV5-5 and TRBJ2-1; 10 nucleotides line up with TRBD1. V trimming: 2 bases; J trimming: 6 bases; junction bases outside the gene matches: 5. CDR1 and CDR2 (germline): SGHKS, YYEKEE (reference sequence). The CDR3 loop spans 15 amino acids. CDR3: CASSLPDRGINEQFF. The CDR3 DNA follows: TGTGCCAGCAGCTTACCGGACAGGGGGATCAATGAGCAGTTCTTC.

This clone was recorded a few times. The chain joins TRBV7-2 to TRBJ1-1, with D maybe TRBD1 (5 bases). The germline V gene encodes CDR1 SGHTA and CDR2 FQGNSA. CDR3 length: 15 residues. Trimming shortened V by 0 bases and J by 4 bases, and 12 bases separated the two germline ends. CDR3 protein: CASSLAPQVGTEAFF. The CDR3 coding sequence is TGTGCCAGCAGCTTAGCGCCACAGGTGGGCACTGAAGCTTTCTTT.

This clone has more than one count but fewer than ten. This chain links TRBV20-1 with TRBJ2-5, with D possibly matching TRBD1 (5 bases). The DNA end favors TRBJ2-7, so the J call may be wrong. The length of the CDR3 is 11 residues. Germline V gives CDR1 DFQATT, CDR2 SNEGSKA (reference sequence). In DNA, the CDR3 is TGCAGTGCTTTCGACAGCTACGAGCAGTACTTC. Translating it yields CSAFDSYEQYF.

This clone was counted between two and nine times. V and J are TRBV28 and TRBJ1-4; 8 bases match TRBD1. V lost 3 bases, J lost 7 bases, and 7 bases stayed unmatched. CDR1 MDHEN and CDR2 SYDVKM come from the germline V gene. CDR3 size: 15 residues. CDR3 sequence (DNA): TGTGCCAGCAGTTTCCGGACAGGGCTCCTTGAAAAACTGTTTTTT. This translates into CASSFRTGLLEKLFF. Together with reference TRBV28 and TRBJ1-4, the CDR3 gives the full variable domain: DVKVTQSSRYLVKRTGEKVFLECVQDMDHENMFWYRQDPGLGLRLIYFSYDVKMKEKGDIPEGYSVSREKKERFSLILESASTNQTSMYLCASSFRTGLLEKLFFGSGTQLSVL.

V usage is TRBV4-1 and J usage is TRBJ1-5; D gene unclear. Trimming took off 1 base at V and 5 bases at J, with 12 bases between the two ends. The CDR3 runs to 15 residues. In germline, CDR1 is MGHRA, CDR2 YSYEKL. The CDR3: CASSQGSSGDQPQHF. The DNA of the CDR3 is TGCGCCAGCAGCCAAGGGAGTAGCGGAGATCAGCCCCAGCATTTT.

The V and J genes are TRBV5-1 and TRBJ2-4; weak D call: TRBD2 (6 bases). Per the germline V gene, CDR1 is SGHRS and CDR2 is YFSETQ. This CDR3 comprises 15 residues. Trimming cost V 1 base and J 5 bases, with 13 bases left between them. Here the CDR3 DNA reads TGCGCCAGCAGCTTGATGGGGGGAAGTGAAAACATTCAGTACTTC. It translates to CASSLMGGSENIQYF.